Listed below are T cell receptor beta chains from one sample, sequenced in a study of long-term antiretroviral therapy in people with HIV. TCRdb's copy holds only in-frame clones and misses some; the assay was immunoSEQ multiplex PCR. Of around 12,000 clones listed, roughly 82% are singletons. The sequenced sample was unsorted PBMCs, obtained nearly 8.5 years after starting antiretroviral therapy. These receptors originate from a middle-aged man with HIV. Each CDR3 is given with its conserved first and last residue.

TRBJ1-5	TRBV6-5	CASSYGGSNQPQHF
TRBJ2-5	TRBV2	CASSDPDREETQYF
TRBJ1-1	TRBV4-1	CASRGTGGEYTEAFF
TRBJ1-1	TRBV2	CASSPVGMNTEAFF
TRBJ2-7	TRBV6-1	CASNSYEQYF
TRBJ2-7	TRBV5-6	CASSPIDSDYEQYF
TRBJ2-5	TRBV5-1	CASSLDGGRETQYF
TRBJ1-2	TRBV9	CASSGGANYGYTF
TRBJ1-1	TRBV2	CASSPGTGSNTEAFF
TRBJ2-2	TRBV6-1	CASSATGVWELFF
TRBJ2-1	TRBV6-5	CASRRGQNSYNEQFF
TRBJ2-7	TRBV4-1	CASSQGAGGVYEQYF
TRBJ1-6	TRBV6-1	CASSEWGSSYNSPLHF
TRBJ2-4	TRBV5-1	CASSLAGLSRGALAKNIQYF
TRBJ1-6	TRBV7-2	CASSLGISFNYNSPLHF
TRBJ1-1	TRBV30	CAWSVGRSSTEAFF
TRBJ1-5	TRBV27	CASSPGGVQPQHF
TRBJ2-1	TRBV4-2	CASSQDGVDRGWNEQFF
TRBJ1-2	TRBV19	CASSIRQGWGYTF
TRBJ2-7	TRBV27	CASSDRTGEKQYF
TRBJ1-1	TRBV6-1	CASSEGGGTEAFF
TRBJ2-7	TRBV27	CASSLSGQGIHEQYF
TRBJ1-2	TRBV6-1	CASIGLSNYGYTF
TRBJ1-1	TRBV7-2	CASSLAPWIGTEAFF
TRBJ1-1	TRBV9	CASSVWTGTGTEAFF
TRBJ2-3	TRBV19	CASSILITDTQYF
TRBJ1-4	TRBV7-9	CASSPSGDHEKLFF
TRBJ1-1	TRBV6-5	CASSYSLYTEAFF
TRBJ2-7	TRBV11-3	CASSSRRGQDSYEQYF
TRBJ2-7	TRBV5-1	CASSFGGTYEQYF
TRBJ2-3	TRBV5-6	CASSSWGGADTQYF
TRBJ2-1	TRBV11-2	CASSFTQGRNEQFF
TRBJ1-4	TRBV27	CASSLDPSDRSNEKLFF
TRBJ1-3	TRBV2	CASSEAPGSGNTIYF
TRBJ1-5	TRBV6-5	CASSEGMSNQPQHF
TRBJ1-4	TRBV6-6	CASRTRTGTNEKLFF
TRBJ1-1	TRBV30	CAWSFPGSHTEAFF
TRBJ2-1	TRBV19	CASSIGDNEQFF
TRBJ1-1	TRBV13	CASSLTDGLNTEAFF
TRBJ1-2	TRBV2	CASTTGGAYGYTF
TRBJ1-6	TRBV10-2	CASSEGTGYSPLHF
TRBJ1-1	TRBV19	CASTLGAGLNTEAFF
TRBJ2-1	TRBV30	CAWSVPLASGASYNEQFF
TRBJ2-2	TRBV4-1	CASSQDRGGANTGELFF
TRBJ2-2	TRBV29-1	CSAIDNTGELFF
TRBJ2-3	TRBV7-3	CASSVGVSDTQYF
TRBJ1-4	TRBV4-1	CASSLGPSNEKLFF
TRBJ1-2	TRBV2	CASSGGNYGYTF
TRBJ2-4	TRBV2	CASWSRGIAKNIQYF
TRBJ2-3	TRBV5-6	CASSFTADTQYF
TRBJ1-5	TRBV4-1	CASSQEGTHEIGQPQHF
TRBJ1-5	TRBV7-9	CASSSTIQGDSNQPQHF
TRBJ2-2	TRBV29-1	CSVEDSGEGNGELFF